The 26 T cell receptor beta chains below were found in one sample sequenced in a study of shared clonotypes between healthy human individuals. The method was immunoSEQ multiplex PCR; TCRdb's version includes in-frame clones alone and lacks a portion of them. The repertoire holds some 1 million clones, about three quarters seen once, with 1.4% to 1.5% in the top ten. The sequenced sample consisted of memory CD4+ T cells sorted from blood. The subset here: CD45RA-negative fraction. The source is a man aged 18 to 35 in good health.

In its sample, this clone was seen once. The V call is TRBV7-8, the J call TRBJ1-4; 7 bases align to TRBD1. The CDR3 covers 17 residues. Germline V gene sequence: CDR1 SGHVS, CDR2 FQNEAQ. V was clipped by 2 bases and J by 7 bases; unmatched bases: 13. CDR3 in amino acids: CASSLSSTKTGAEKLFF. In DNA, the CDR3 is TGTGCCAGCAGCTTATCATCCACCAAAACAGGGGCTGAAAAACTGTTTTTT.

The V and J genes are TRBV5-6 and TRBJ2-5; D perhaps matches TRBD2 (5 bases). The CDR3 sequence is 13 residues long. Germline CDR1 is SGHDT and CDR2 is YYEEEE. Trimming removed 1 base from V and 5 bases from J, with 9 bases in between. CDR3 DNA: TGTGCCAGCAGCTTGCGGGGTTGGGAGACCCAGTACTTC. This gives the protein CASSLRGWETQYF.

J is TRBJ2-1 and V is TRBV11-3; 8 positions match TRBD2. CDR3 length: 15 residues. Germline CDR1 reads SGHNT; CDR2 reads YENEEA. Losses at the gene ends were 3 bases for V and 7 bases for J; bases not matched to a gene: 8. CDR3 in DNA: TGTGCCAGCAGCTTGGGCGGGGGGCGGATAAATGAGCAGTTCTTC. Residues: CASSLGGGRINEQFF.

This sequence joins TRBV5-1 and TRBJ1-2; D gene uncertain. In germline, CDR1 is SGHRS, CDR2 YFSETQ. Trimming took off 4 bases at V and 4 bases at J, with 11 bases between the two ends. The CDR3 covers 13 residues. The chain's CDR3 is CASSPSGSYGYTF. In nucleotides, the CDR3 is TGCGCCAGCAGCCCAAGCGGGTCCTATGGCTACACCTTC.

The rearrangement uses TRBV5-1 and TRBJ2-5; 14 nucleotides align to TRBD2. CDR3 length: 16 amino acids. Looked up from germline, CDR1 is SGHRS and CDR2 is YFSETQ. V shed 9 bases and J 3 bases; nucleotides not matched to a gene: 10. CDR3 nucleotide sequence: TGCGCCACCCGACTAGCGGGGGGGCAGAAGGAAGAGACCCAGTACTTC. Its protein product is CATRLAGGQKEETQYF. Variable domain in full (rest from reference TRBV5-1 and TRBJ2-5): KAGVTQTPRYLIKTRGQQVTLSCSPISGHRSVSWYQQTPGQGLQFLFEYFSETQRNKGNFPGRFSGRQFSNSRSEMNVSTLELGDSALYLCATRLAGGQKEETQYFGPGTRLLVL.

The chain uses TRBV2 and TRBJ2-3, with TRBD2 as a possible D gene (6 bases). This CDR3 region has 13 residues. The germline CDR1 and CDR2 sequences are SNHLY and FYNNEI. The V end was cut by 10 bases, the J end by 5 bases, with 16 bases between. The CDR3, as DNA: TGTGCCACCCGGAGAGCGGAGGGAGATACGCAGTATTTT. Its translation is CATRRAEGDTQYF.

CDR3 DNA: TGTGCCAGCAGTGAATATAGTACCCAGTACTTC. This gives the protein CASSEYSTQYF. The J gene is TRBJ2-5, the V gene TRBV6-1; D unclear. The CDR3 runs to 11 residues. Trimming shortened V by 2 bases and J by 8 bases, and 6 bases separated the two germline ends. Germline CDR1 MNHNS, CDR2 SASEGT.

This clone appeared many times. The gene calls are TRBV19 and TRBJ1-1; no firm D call. The germline CDR1 and CDR2 sequences are LNHDA and SQIVND (reference sequence). Trimming pared 5 bases from V and 1 base from J, leaving 8 bases between. This CDR3 spans 13 amino acids. DNA for the CDR3: TGTGCCAGTAGTCCCCTAGGGAACACTGAAGCTTTCTTT. It specifies CASSPLGNTEAFF.

This chain uses TRBV6-5 with TRBJ2-2, with a weak D call TRBD2 (6 bases). The CDR3 runs to 15 residues. Germline V gene sequence: CDR1 MNHEY, CDR2 SVGAGI. Trimming took off 2 bases at V and 1 base at J, with 8 bases between the two ends. The CDR3 DNA sequence: TGTGCCAGCAGTTACGGACTAAAGAACACCGGGGAGCTGTTTTTT. This encodes CASSYGLKNTGELFF.

CDR3 DNA: TGTGCCAGCTCACCACAGTCAGGCAGCCGGACTGGGGCCAACGTCCTGACTTTC. Protein: CASSPQSGSRTGANVLTF. The chain employs TRBV18 and TRBJ2-6; D unresolved. The CDR3 spans 18 residues. Trimming removed 1 base at V and 2 bases at J, with 15 bases between. Germline V gives CDR1 KGHSH, CDR2 LQKENI.

The chain is built from TRBV7-2 and TRBJ2-4, with TRBD2 identical over 8 bases. The CDR3 covers 19 residues. The J segment lost 0 bases and the V segment lost 1 base, leaving 11 bases of the junction unmatched. CDR1 and CDR2 (germline): SGHTA, FQGNSA. The DNA for the CDR3 is TGTGCCAGCAGCTTAGTACTAGCGGCCACCTCGGGAGCCAAAAACATTCAGTACTTC. Its translation: CASSLVLAATSGAKNIQYF.

This chain uses TRBV11-1 with TRBJ1-1, with TRBD1 as a possible D gene (6 bases). The germline V gene has CDR1 SGHAT and CDR2 FQDESV (reference sequence). This CDR3 contains 16 residues. The V end was cut by 2 bases, the J end by 5 bases, with 18 bases between. The CDR3 DNA reads as TGTGCCAGCAGCTTAAGGCCCCCTACGACAGGAACTGAAGCTTTCTTT. Protein: CASSLRPPTTGTEAFF.

There are a few counts of this clone. The chain employs TRBV4-1 and TRBJ2-5, with 13 bases fitting TRBD2. The CDR3 has 18 residues. Trimming removed 4 bases from V and 0 bases from J; junction bases left unmatched: 8. Germline assignment: CDR1 MGHRA and CDR2 YSYEKL. The CDR3: CASSLTGTSGTYQETQYF. The CDR3 DNA reads TGCGCCAGCAGCCTCACAGGGACTAGCGGGACGTACCAAGAGACCCAGTACTTC.

This rearrangement joins TRBV11-3 to TRBJ2-7; 7 nucleotides agree with TRBD2. Losses at the gene ends were 2 bases for V and 5 bases for J; bases not matched to a gene: 6. The CDR3 is 14 amino acids. Per germline, CDR1 SGHNT and CDR2 YENEEA. The CDR3 DNA reads as TGTGCCAGCAGCTTAACTAGGGCGGGAGACGAGCAGTACTTC. This sequence encodes CASSLTRAGDEQYF.

The V gene is TRBV11-3, the J gene TRBJ2-2; TRBD2 is a possible D gene (5 bases). Germline V gene lookup returns CDR1 SGHNT and CDR2 YENEEA. Trimming pared 5 bases from V and 5 bases from J, leaving 9 bases between. The length of the CDR3 is 13 residues. This CDR3 is CASSRRVTGELFF. The DNA for the CDR3 is TGTGCCAGCAGCCGGCGGGTGACCGGGGAGCTGTTTTTT. Based on the CDR3 plus reference TRBV11-3 and TRBJ2-2, the full variable domain is EAGVVQSPRYKIIEKKQPVAFWCNPISGHNTLYWYLQNLGQGPELLIRYENEEAVDDSQLPKDRFSAERLKGVDSTLKIQPAELGDSAVYLCASSRRVTGELFFGEGSRLTVL.

The chain links TRBV6-5 to TRBJ2-2; 10 nucleotides agree with TRBD1. Trimming removed 5 bases from V and 7 bases from J; junction bases left unmatched: 4. This CDR3 contains 14 residues. Looked up from germline, CDR1 is MNHEY and CDR2 is SVGAGI. The CDR3, as DNA: TGTGCCAGCAGTGACAGGGGGCTGAACGGGGAGCTGTTTTTT. Encoded protein: CASSDRGLNGELFF.

This chain connects TRBV28 to TRBJ2-7, with 8 bases lining up with TRBD1. The trim removed 6 bases at V and 5 bases at J, leaving 12 bases unmatched. This CDR3 has 15 amino acids. CDR1 MDHEN and CDR2 SYDVKM come from the germline V gene. DNA for the CDR3: TGTGCCAGCAGCCCACCCGGGACAGGAACCCACGAGCAGTACTTC. Protein sequence: CASSPPGTGTHEQYF.

This chain connects TRBV19 to TRBJ1-1; TRBD1 aligns across 7 bases. Germline V gene sequence: CDR1 LNHDA, CDR2 SQIVND (reference sequence). The CDR3 sequence is 15 residues long. V was clipped by 7 bases and J by 0 bases; unmatched bases: 8. The CDR3 region has the DNA TGTGCCAGTACCCCGGGACAGAGGATGAACACTGAAGCTTTCTTT. Protein sequence: CASTPGQRMNTEAFF.

J is TRBJ2-5 and V is TRBV14; 7 nucleotides agree with TRBD1. In germline, CDR1 is SGHDN, CDR2 FVKESK. Trimming removed 1 base from V and 1 base from J; junction bases left unmatched: 6. The CDR3 is 16 residues long. CDR3 sequence reads: CASSQGVGGPQETQYF. CDR3 sequence (DNA): TGTGCCAGCAGCCAAGGAGTAGGGGGCCCCCAAGAGACCCAGTACTTC.

This clone was detected ten times or more. The rearrangement uses TRBV2 and TRBJ1-1, with D possibly TRBD1 on 5 matching bases. Trimming left V 2 bases short and J 12 bases short, with 22 bases between. Germline CDR1 is SNHLY and CDR2 is FYNNEI. The CDR3 is 15 amino acids. CDR3 amino acids: CASSEILGALMATFF. As DNA, the CDR3 is TGTGCCAGCAGTGAAATCCTAGGGGCTCTCATGGCAACTTTCTTT.

The J gene is TRBJ2-3, the V gene TRBV27; D uncertain. Germline lookup yields CDR1 MNHEY and CDR2 SMNVEV (reference sequence). V lost 6 bases and J lost 7, with 14 bases in between. The CDR3 has 13 amino acids. CDR3 bases: TGTGCCAGCAGCCCCCGACTTGCTAATACGCAGTATTTT. Amino acid sequence: CASSPRLANTQYF.

The chain joins TRBV5-5 to TRBJ2-5; TRBD2 aligns across 7 bases. The germline V gene encodes CDR1 SGHKS and CDR2 YYEKEE (reference sequence). Trimming removed 6 bases from V and 5 bases from J; junction bases left unmatched: 10. The CDR3 is made up of 14 amino acids. The CDR3 sequence is CASNPGGSIETQYF. As DNA, the CDR3 is TGTGCCAGCAACCCCGGGGGGTCCATTGAGACCCAGTACTTC.

The rearrangement uses TRBV30 and TRBJ2-3; D might be TRBD2 (7 bases). This CDR3 is built from 14 residues. The V gene lost 2 bases and the J gene lost 6 bases, with 15 bases spanning the gap. Germline assignment: CDR1 GTSNPN and CDR2 SVGIG (reference sequence). The CDR3 DNA reads as TGTGCCTGGAGTCGAGGGGGGGGATCGGATACGCAGTATTTT. Its protein product is CAWSRGGGSDTQYF.

The V call is TRBV5-4, the J call TRBJ1-1, with 7 bases lining up with TRBD1. V dropped 4 bases and J dropped 0; count of bases not matched to a gene: 15. The CDR3 sequence is 18 residues long. Germline V gene lookup returns CDR1 SGHNT and CDR2 YYREEE (reference sequence). CDR3 sequence (DNA): TGTGCCAGCAGCGGTATACAGGGGCCCTCCCTTATGAACACTGAAGCTTTCTTT. This gives the protein CASSGIQGPSLMNTEAFF.

Turning to this clone: Within the sample, other DNA sequences also encode this same CDR3. The rearrangement links TRBV18 to TRBJ1-1; D is undetermined. CDR1 is KGHSH and CDR2 is LQKENI in the germline V gene. V lost 0 bases to trimming and J lost 0 bases, with 11 bases between them. The CDR3 extends over 16 amino acids. The CDR3 region is CASSPPSTGMNTEAFF. For the CDR3, the DNA is TGTGCCAGCTCACCACCTTCGACGGGGATGAACACTGAAGCTTTCTTT.

This clone was seen a single time. V and J are TRBV28 and TRBJ2-1, with 13 bases that match TRBD2. The CDR3 extends over 17 amino acids. Trimming cost V 4 bases and J 8 bases; bases outside gene matches: 11. In germline, CDR1 is MDHEN, CDR2 SYDVKM. The CDR3 sequence: CASSSPGLAGTRDEQFF. The CDR3 DNA sequence: TGTGCCAGCAGTTCCCCGGGACTAGCGGGGACCAGGGATGAGCAGTTCTTC.